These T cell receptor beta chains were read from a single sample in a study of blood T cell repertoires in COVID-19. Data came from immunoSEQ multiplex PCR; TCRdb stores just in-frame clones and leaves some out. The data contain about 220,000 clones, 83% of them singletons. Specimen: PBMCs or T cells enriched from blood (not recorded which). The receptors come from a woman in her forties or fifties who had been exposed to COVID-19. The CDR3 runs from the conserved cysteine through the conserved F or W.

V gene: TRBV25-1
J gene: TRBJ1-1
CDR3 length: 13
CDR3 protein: CASSNTGAAEAFF

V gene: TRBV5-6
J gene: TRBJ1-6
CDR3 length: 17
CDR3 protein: CASSFGAPRRHNSPLHF

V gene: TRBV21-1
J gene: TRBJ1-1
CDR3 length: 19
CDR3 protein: CASSKGTPCRVTMNTEAFF

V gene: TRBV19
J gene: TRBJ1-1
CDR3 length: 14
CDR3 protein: CASTPGQANTEAFF

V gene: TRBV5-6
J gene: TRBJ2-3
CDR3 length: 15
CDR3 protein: CASSFRTVSTDTQYF

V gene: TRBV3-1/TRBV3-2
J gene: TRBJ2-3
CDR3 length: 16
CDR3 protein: CASSQGRHPSTDTQYF

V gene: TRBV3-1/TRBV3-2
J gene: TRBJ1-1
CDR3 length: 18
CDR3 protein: CASSRTALGQGGDTEAFF

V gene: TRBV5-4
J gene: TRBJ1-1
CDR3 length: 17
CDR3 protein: CASLRSGQGASRTEAFF

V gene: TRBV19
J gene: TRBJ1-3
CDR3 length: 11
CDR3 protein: CASIIGNTIYF

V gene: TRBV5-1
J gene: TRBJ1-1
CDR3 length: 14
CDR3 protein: CASSLAVGPREAFF

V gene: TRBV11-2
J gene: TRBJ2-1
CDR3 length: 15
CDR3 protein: CASSSGLAGGHAQFF

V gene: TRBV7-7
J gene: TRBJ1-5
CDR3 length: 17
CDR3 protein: CASSWEDRGECNQPQHF

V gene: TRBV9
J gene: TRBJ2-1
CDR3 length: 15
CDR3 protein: CASGWGDGSYNEQFF

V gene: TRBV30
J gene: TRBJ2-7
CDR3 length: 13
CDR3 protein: CAGTGTGDYEQYF

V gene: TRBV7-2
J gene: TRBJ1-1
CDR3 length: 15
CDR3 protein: CASSLRSRGGTEAFF

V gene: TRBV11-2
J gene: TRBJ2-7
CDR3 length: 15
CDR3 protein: CASSFPGQVSYEQYF

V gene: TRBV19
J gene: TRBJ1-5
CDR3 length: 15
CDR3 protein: CASIDTPRSNQPQHF

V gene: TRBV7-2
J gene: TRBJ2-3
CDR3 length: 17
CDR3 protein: CASSMRGLAGLTDTQYF

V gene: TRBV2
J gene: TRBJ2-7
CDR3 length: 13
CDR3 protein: CASRPGGSYEQYF

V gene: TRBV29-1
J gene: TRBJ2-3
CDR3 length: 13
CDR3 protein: CSVPAGITDTQYF

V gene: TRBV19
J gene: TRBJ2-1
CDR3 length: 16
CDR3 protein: CASSIDRTSGTNEQFF

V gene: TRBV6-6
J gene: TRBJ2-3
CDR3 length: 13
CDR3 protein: CASRIQATDTQYF

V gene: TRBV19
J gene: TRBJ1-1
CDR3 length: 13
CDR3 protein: CASGGQGASEAFF

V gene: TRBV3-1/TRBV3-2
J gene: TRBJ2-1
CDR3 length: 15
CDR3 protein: CASTKGASSYNEQFF

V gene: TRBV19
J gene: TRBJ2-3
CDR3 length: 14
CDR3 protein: CASSIGLAEDTQYF

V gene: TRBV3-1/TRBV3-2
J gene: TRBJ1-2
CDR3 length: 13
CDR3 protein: CASSQILTGRYTF

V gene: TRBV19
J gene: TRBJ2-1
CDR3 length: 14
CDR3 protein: CASSGGNSYNEQFF

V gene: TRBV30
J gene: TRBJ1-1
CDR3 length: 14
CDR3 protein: CAWSGHPQGAEAFF

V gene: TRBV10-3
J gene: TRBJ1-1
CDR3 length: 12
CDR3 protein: CASGRVNTEAFF

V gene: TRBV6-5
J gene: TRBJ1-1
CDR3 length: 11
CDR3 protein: CASSAWTEAFF

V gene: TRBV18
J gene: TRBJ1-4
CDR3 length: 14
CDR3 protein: CASSPGQGREKLFF

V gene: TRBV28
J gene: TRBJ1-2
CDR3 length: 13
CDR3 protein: CASRGAEVYGYTF

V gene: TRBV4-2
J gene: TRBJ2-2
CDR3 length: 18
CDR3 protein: CASSQAEEGIANTGELFF

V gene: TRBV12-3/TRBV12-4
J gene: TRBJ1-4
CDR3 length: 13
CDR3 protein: CASSGQGRGKLFF

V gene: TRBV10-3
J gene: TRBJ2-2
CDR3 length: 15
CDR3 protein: CAISASRKNTGELFF

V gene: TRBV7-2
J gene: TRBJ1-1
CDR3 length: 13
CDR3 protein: CASSAAGDTEAFF

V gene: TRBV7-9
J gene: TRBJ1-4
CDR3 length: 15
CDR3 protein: CASSLREGYNEKLFF

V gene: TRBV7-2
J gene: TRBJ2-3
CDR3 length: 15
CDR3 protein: CASSLGLALTDTQYF

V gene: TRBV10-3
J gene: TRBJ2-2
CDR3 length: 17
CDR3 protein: CATRTSGGARRTGELFF

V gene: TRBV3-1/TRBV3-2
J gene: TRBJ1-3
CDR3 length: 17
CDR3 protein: CASSQETGRGSRNTIYF

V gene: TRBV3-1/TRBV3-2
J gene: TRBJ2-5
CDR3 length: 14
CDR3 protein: CASSQVILRETQYF

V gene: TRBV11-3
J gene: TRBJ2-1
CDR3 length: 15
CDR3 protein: CASSLTRGSYNEQFF

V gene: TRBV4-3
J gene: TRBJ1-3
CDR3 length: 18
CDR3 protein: CASSQDPAPGGNGNTIYF

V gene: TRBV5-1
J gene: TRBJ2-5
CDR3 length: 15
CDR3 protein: CASSPGPGEQETQYF

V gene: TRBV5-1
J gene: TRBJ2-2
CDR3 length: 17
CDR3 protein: CASGVGRASSNTGELFF

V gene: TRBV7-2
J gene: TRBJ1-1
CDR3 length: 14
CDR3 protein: CASSLQGVGSEAFF

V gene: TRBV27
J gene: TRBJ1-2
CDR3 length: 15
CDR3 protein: CASSLLGTGGYGYTF

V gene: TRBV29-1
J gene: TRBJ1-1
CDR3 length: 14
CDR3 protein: CSVEATGLGTEAFF

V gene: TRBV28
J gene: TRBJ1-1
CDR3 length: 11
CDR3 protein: CASSGWRSAFF

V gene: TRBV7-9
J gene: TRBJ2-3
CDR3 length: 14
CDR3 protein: CASSLTERWDTQYF

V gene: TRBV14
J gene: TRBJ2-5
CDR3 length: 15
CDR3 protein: CASSPLSRFQETQYF

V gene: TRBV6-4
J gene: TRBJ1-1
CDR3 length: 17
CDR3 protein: CASKALRTDPLDTEAFF